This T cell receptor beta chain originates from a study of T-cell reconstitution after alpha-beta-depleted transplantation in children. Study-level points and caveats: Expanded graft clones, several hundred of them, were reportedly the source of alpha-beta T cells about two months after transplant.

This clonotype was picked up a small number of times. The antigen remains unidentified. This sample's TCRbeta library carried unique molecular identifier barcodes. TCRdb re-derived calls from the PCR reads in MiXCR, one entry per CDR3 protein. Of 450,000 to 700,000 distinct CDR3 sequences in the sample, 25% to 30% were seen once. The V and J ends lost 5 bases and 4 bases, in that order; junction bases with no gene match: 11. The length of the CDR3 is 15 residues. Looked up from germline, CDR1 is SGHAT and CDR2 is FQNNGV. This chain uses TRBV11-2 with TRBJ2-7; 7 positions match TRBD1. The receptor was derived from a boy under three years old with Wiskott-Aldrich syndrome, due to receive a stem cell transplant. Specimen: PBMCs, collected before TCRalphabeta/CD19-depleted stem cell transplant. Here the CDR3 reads CASSLLTGWSYEQYF. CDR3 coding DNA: TGTGCCAGCAGCCTCCTGACAGGGTGGTCTTACGAGCAGTACTTC.